This entry features one T cell receptor beta chain sequence. V lost 5 bases to trimming and J lost 7 bases, with 13 bases between them. Germline V gives CDR1 LGHDT, CDR2 YNNKEL (reference sequence). This CDR3 has 13 residues. This specimen comes from a study of blood T cell repertoires in COVID-19. Study-wide background: Sites across the United States, Italy and Spain contributed samples from acute and convalescent COVID-19. T cells, B-cell-depleted T cells, or PBMCs provided the cDNA or gDNA that served as material.

As processed by the authors: Amplifying reference gene primers gave estimates of nucleated cell counts. Libraries were prepared by immunoSEQ multiplex PCR; TCRdb keeps only in-frame clonotypes and omits some of them. The DNA was the basis for D and trimming; V, J and clone size are from that table. The sample lists about 360,000 clones, around 87% occurring once. The rearrangement links TRBV3-1 (or the pseudogene TRBV3-2) to TRBJ2-3; tentatively, D is TRBD1 (5 bases). Sequenced sample: peripheral blood. This TCR was sampled from a human donor in a cohort sampled during active COVID-19. CDR3 nucleotides: TGTGCCAGCAGCGCAACAAGGGGCAATACGCAGTATTTT. It yields the protein CASSATRGNTQYF.